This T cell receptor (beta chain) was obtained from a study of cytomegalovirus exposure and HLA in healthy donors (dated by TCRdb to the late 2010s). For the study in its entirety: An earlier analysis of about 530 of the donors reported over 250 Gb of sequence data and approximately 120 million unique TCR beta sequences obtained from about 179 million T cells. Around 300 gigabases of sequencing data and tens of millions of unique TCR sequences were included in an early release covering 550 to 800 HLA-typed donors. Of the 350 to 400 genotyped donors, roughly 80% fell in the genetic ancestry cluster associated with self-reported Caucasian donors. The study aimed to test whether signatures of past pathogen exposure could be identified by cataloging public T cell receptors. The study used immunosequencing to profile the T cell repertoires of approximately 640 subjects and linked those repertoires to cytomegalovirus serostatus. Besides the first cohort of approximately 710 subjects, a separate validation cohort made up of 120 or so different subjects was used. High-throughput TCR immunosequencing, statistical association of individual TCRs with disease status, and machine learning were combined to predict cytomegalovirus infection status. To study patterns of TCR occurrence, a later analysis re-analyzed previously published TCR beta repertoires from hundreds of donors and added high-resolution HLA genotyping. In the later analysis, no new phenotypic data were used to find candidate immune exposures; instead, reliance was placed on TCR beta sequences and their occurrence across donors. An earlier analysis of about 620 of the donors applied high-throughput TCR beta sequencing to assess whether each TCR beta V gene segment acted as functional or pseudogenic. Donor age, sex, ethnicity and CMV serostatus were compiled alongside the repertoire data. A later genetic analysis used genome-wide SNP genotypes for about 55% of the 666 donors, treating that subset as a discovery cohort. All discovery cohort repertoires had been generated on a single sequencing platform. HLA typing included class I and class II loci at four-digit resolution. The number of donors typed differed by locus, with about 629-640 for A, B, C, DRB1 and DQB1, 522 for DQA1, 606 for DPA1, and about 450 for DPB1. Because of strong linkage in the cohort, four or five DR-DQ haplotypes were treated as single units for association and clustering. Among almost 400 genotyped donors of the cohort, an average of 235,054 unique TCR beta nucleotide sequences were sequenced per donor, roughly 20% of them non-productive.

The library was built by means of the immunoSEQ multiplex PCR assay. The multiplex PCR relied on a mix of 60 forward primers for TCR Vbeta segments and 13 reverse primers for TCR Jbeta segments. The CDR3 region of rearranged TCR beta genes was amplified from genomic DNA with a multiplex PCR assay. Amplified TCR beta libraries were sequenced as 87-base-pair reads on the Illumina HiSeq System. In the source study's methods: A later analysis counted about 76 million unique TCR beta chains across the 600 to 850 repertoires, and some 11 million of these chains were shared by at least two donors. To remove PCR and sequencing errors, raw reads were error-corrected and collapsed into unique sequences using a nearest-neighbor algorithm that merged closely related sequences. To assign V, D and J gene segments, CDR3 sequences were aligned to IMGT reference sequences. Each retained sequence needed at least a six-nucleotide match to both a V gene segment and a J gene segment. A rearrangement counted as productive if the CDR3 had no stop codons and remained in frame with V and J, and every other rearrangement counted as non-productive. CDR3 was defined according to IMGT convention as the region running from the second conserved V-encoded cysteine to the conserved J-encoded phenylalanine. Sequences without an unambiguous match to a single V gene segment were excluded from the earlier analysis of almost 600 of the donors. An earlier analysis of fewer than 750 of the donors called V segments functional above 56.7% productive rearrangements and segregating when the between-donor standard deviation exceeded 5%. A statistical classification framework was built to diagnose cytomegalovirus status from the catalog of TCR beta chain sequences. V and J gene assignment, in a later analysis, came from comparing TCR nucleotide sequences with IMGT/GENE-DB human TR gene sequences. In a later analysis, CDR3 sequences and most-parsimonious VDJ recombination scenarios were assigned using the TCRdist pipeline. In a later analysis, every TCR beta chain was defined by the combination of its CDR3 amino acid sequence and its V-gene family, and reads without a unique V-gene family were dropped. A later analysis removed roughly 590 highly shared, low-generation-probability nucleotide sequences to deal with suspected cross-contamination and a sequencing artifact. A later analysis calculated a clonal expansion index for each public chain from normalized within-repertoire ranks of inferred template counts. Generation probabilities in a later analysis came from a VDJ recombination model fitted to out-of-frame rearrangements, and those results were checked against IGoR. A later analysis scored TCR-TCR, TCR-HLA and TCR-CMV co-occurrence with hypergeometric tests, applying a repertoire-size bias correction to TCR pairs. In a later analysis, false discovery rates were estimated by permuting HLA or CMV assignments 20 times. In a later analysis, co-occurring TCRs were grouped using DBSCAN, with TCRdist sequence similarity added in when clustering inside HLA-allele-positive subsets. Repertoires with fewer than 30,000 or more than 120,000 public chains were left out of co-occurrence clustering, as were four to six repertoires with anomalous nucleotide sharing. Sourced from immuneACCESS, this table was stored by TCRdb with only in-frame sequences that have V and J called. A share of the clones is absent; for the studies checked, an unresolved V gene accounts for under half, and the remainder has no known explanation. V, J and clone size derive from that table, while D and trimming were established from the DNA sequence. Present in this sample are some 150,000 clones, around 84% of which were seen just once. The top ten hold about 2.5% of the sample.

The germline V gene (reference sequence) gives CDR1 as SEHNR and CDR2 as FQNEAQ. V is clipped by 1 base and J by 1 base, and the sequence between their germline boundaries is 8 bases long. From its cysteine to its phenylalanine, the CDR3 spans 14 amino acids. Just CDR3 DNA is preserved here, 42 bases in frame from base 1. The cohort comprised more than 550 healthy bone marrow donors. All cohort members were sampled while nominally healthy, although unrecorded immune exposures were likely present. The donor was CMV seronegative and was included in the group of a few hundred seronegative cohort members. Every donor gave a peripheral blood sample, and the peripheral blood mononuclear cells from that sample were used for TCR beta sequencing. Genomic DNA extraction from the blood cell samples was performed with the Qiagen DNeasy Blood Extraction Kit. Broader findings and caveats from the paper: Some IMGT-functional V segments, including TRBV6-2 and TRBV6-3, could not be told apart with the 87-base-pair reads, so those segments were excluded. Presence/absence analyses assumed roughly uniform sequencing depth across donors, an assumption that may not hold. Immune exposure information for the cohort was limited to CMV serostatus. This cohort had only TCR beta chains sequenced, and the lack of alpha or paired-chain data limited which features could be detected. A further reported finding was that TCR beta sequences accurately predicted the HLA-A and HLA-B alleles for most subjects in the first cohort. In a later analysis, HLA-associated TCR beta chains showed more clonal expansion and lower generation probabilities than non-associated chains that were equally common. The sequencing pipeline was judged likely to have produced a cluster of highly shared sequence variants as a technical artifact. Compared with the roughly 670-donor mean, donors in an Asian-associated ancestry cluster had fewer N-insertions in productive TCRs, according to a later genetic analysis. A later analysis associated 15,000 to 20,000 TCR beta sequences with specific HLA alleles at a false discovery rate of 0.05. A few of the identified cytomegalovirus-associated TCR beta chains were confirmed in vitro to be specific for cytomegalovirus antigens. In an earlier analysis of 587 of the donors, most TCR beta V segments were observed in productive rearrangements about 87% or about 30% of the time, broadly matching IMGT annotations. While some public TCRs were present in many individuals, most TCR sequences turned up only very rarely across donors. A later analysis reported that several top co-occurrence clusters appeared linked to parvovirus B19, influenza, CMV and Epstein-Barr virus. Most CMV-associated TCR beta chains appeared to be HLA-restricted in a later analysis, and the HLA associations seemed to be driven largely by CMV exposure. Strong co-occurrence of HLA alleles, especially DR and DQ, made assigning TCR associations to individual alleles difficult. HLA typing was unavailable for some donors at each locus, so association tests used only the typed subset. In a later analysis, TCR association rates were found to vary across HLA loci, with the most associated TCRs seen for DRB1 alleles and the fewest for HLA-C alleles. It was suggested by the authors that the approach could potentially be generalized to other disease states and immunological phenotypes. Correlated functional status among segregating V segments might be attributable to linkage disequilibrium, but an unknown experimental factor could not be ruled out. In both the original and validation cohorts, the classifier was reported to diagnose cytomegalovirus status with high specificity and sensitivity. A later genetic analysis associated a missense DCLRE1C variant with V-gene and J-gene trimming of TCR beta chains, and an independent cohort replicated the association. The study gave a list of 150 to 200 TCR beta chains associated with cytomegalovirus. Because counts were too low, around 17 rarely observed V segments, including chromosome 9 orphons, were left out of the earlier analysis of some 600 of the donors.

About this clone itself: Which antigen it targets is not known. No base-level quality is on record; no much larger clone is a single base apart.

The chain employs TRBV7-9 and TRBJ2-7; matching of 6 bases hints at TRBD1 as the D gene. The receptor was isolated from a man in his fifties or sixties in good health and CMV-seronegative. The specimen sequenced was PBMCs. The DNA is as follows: TGTGCCAGCAGCTTAGACAGGGCTTCCTACGAGCAGTACTTC. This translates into CASSLDRASYEQYF.